What follows are 23 T cell receptor beta chains derived from one specimen sequenced in a study of CXCR3-negative and CXCR3-positive naive CD8 T cells. General study points: CXCR3-positive naive cells carried more hydrophobic TRB CDR3s than CXCR3-negative ones.

UMI-labeled TRB cDNA libraries were prepared by 5' RACE. For each CDR3 protein, TCRdb gives one entry from its re-call of the 5' RACE reads, without DNA. The sample totals roughly 110,000 distinct CDR3 sequences. Their recognized antigens are unknown. Source material: naive CXCR3+ CD8+ T cells from blood. Documented subset: CD45RO-CCR7+CD27+CD95- naive CD8+ T cells expressing CXCR3 (TNR3+). These receptor sequences come from a human donor in good health. Some clones in this sample may be carry-over from other donors' samples.

The V and J genes are TRBV20-1 and TRBJ1-1; TCRdb's D call, TRBD1, is unchecked because there is no DNA. This CDR3 comprises 13 residues. The germline gives CDR1 DFQATT, CDR2 SNEGSKA (reference sequence). This CDR3 reads CSAGTGEATEAFF.

The chain employs TRBV6-2 or TRBV6-3 and TRBJ2-7; the TCRdb D gene call, TRBD2, has no DNA to confirm it. CDR1 and CDR2 (germline): MNHEY, SVGEGT. This CDR3 is built from 14 residues. The CDR3 reads CASESGTTLYEQYF.

V gene TRBV18 combines with J gene TRBJ2-7; the TCRdb call, TRBD1, lacks DNA for checking. Germline V gene lookup returns CDR1 KGHSH and CDR2 LQKENI. The CDR3 length is 14 residues. The CDR3: CASSRTGNDYEQYF.

This sequence joins TRBV4-1 and TRBJ2-3; TCRdb calls TRBD2, which cannot be checked without DNA. Germline V gene data show CDR1 as MGHRA and CDR2 as YSYEKL. This CDR3 has 14 amino acids. The CDR3 region is CASSHPGLAPWQYF.

The V call is TRBV6-5, the J call TRBJ2-3; lacking DNA, the TRBD2 call made by TCRdb goes unchecked. Per the germline V gene, CDR1 is MNHEY and CDR2 is SVGAGI. This CDR3 is built from 16 residues. This CDR3 is CASSYGLAGTADTQYF.

The chain carries TRBV29-1 and TRBJ2-7; TCRdb indicates TRBD2, and absent DNA this call remains unverified. This CDR3 comprises 11 residues. CDR1 SQVTM and CDR2 ANQGSEA come from the germline V gene. This CDR3 reads CSVSGGYEQYF.

The chain carries TRBV7-6 and TRBJ2-1; TCRdb's D call, TRBD2, is unchecked because there is no DNA. This CDR3 region has 16 residues. Germline lookup yields CDR1 SGHVS and CDR2 FNYEAQ. The CDR3 protein is CASGGEGSVRYNEQFF. Looking up the rest from reference TRBV7-6 and TRBJ2-1 gives the full variable domain: GAGVSQSPRYKVTKRGQDVALRCDPISGHVSLYWYRQALGQGPEFLTYFNYEAQQDKSGLPNDRFSAERPEGSISTLTIQRTEQRDSAMYRCASGGEGSVRYNEQFFGPGTRLTVL.

The J gene is TRBJ2-7, the V gene TRBV7-9; TCRdb's D call of TRBD1 is untestable without DNA. CDR3 length: 14 amino acids. The germline gives CDR1 SEHNR, CDR2 FQNEAQ (reference sequence). The CDR3 loop reads CASSPRDRSYEQYF.

This chain links TRBV7-9 with TRBJ2-1. Germline assignment: CDR1 SEHNR and CDR2 FQNEAQ (reference sequence). The CDR3 extends over 12 amino acids. The CDR3 spells CASSSQLNEQFF.

The chain carries TRBV4-1 and TRBJ2-1; no DNA is available, so the TRBD2 call from TCRdb remains unchecked. Germline V gene sequence: CDR1 MGHRA, CDR2 YSYEKL. The CDR3 length is 18 residues. The CDR3 here is CASSQGGPTRGVKNEQFF.

The chain carries TRBV20-1 and TRBJ2-7. The CDR3 has 12 amino acids. In germline, CDR1 is DFQATT, CDR2 SNEGSKA (reference sequence). The CDR3 sequence is CSAAVGDYEQYF.

V gene TRBV19 combines with J gene TRBJ2-2; no DNA is available, so the TRBD2 call from TCRdb remains unchecked. Germline CDR1 LNHDA, CDR2 SQIVND (reference sequence). The CDR3 extends over 16 amino acids. The CDR3 is CASSIYGSGIPGELFF. The full variable domain, rest sourced from reference TRBV19 and TRBJ2-2, is DGGITQSPKYLFRKEGQNVTLSCEQNLNHDAMYWYRQDPGQGLRLIYYSQIVNDFQKGDIAEGYSVSREKKESFPLTVTSAQKNPTAFYLCASSIYGSGIPGELFFGEGSRLTVL.

The chain recombines TRBV4-2 with TRBJ2-7; the D call from TCRdb, TRBD2, cannot be confirmed without DNA. CDR3 length: 17 residues. Germline CDR1 and CDR2: LGHNA and YNFKEQ. This CDR3 reads CASSQFSLAGGSYEQYF.

This sequence joins TRBV28 and TRBJ2-2. The CDR3 covers 14 residues. CDR1 and CDR2 from the germline V gene are MDHEN and SYDVKM. CDR3 loop: CASSSRHNTGELFF.

The rearrangement uses TRBV7-9 and TRBJ2-2. CDR1 and CDR2 (germline): SEHNR, FQNEAQ (reference sequence). This CDR3 has 15 amino acids. The CDR3 is CASSLAGANTGELFF.

The chain employs TRBV28 and TRBJ2-1; TCRdb's D call of TRBD2 is untestable without DNA. The length of the CDR3 is 15 residues. Germline values: CDR1 MDHEN, CDR2 SYDVKM. The CDR3 loop reads CASSLGSLAYNEQFF. The full variable domain, rest sourced from reference TRBV28 and TRBJ2-1, is DVKVTQSSRYLVKRTGEKVFLECVQDMDHENMFWYRQDPGLGLRLIYFSYDVKMKEKGDIPEGYSVSREKKERFSLILESASTNQTSMYLCASSLGSLAYNEQFFGPGTRLTVL.

CDR3 residues: CSARPGGHEQYF. The chain recombines TRBV20-1 with TRBJ2-7; the TCRdb call, TRBD2, lacks DNA for checking. This CDR3 has 12 residues. Germline V CDR1 and CDR2: DFQATT, SNEGSKA (reference sequence).

V usage is TRBV7-9 and J usage is TRBJ1-5; as DNA is missing, the TRBD1 call by TCRdb cannot be tested. Per the germline V gene, CDR1 is SEHNR and CDR2 is FQNEAQ (reference sequence). The CDR3 totals 14 residues. CDR3 region: CASSLTGVNQPQHF.

V usage is TRBV6-2 or TRBV6-3 and J usage is TRBJ2-3; absent DNA, TCRdb's TRBD2 call cannot be checked. The CDR3 length is 11 residues. Per the germline V gene, CDR1 is MNHEY and CDR2 is SVGEGT. The CDR3 sequence is CASSEGATQYF.

This chain connects TRBV29-1 to TRBJ2-3; the D call from TCRdb, TRBD1, cannot be confirmed without DNA. This CDR3 has 12 residues. Germline CDR1 is SQVTM and CDR2 is ANQGSEA. The CDR3 sequence is CSVHREADTQYF.

The J gene is TRBJ1-1, the V gene TRBV7-6; the D gene TCRdb calls, TRBD1, cannot be checked with no DNA. The CDR3 spans 15 residues. The germline V gene has CDR1 SGHVS and CDR2 FNYEAQ. The CDR3 protein is CASSTGQGANTEAFF.

CDR3 sequence: CASSLYGTYEQYF. The rearrangement uses TRBV7-9 and TRBJ2-7. Germline V gene lookup returns CDR1 SEHNR and CDR2 FQNEAQ (reference sequence). CDR3 length: 13 residues.

The V gene is TRBV7-9, the J gene TRBJ2-3; TCRdb's D gene call, TRBD1, goes unchecked for lack of DNA. CDR1 and CDR2 from the germline V gene are SEHNR and FQNEAQ (reference sequence). The length of the CDR3 is 16 residues. The CDR3 sequence: CASSFRGQGEADTQYF.